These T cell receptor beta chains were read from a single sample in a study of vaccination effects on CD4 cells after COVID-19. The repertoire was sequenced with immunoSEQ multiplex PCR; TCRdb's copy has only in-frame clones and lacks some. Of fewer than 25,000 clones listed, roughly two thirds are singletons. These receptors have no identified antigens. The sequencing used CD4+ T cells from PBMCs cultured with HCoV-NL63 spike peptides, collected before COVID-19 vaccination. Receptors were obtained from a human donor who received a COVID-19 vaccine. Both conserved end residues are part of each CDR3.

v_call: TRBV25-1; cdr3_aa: CASRISLTSGSGEQFF
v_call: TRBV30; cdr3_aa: CAWSVVEKLFF
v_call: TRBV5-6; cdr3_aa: CASSLPKLGGSYGYTF
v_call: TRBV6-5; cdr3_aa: CASSPSVSGNTIYF
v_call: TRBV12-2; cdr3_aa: CASRNHGSVAGGPETQYF
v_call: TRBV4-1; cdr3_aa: CASSQSPGDDFKQFF
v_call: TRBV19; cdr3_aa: CASSSAGQSNSNQPQHF
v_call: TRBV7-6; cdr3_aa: CASILGTRRAQETQYF
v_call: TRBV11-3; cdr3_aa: CASSLENTGPSNQPQHF
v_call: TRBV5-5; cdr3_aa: CASSLVSTGGYTF
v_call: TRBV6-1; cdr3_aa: CASSESGGGIEGHF
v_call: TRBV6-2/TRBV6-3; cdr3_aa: CASSYSTLSGGYTF
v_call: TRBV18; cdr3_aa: CASSPVGGATNSPLHF
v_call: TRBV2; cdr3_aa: CASRGQGDSPLHF
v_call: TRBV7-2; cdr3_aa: CASSPPSGFSVSYEQYF
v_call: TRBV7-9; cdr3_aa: CASSGRELSYGYTF
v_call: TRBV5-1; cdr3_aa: CASSRGQNNYGYTF
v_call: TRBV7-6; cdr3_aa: CASSFILFWQLWETQYF
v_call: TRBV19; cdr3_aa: CASGTGVNQPQHF
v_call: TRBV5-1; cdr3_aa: CASTLWGGGVYEQYF
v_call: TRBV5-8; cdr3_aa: CASSLWTGNVEAFF
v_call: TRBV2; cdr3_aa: CASRGGSGPYSPLHF
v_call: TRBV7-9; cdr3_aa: CASSTGQRIGPQHF
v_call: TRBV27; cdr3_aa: CASSWGRGDKETQYF
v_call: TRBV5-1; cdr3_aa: CASSQQGATTETQYF
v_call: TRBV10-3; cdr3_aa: CATTQGMNSPLHF